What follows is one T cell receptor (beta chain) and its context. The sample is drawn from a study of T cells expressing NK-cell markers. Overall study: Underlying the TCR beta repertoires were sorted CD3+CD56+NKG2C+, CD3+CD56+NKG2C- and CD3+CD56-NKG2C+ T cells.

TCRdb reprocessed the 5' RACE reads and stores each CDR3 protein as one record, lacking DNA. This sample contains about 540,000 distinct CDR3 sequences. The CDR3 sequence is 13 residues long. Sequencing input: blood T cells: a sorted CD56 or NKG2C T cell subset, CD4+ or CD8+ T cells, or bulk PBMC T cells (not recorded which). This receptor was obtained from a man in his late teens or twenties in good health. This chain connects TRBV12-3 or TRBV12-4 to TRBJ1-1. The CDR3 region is CASNGVRNTEAFF.